The clone carrying this T cell receptor (beta chain) was observed a handful of times. Use of 60 Vbeta and 13 Jbeta primers characterized the PCR. Assay used: immunoSEQ multiplex PCR; TCRdb lists only in-frame clones, some missing. The sample records under 200,000 clones, roughly 13% being singletons. This entry is derived from a study of cytomegalovirus exposure and HLA in healthy donors. This CDR3 comprises 20 residues. The germline V and J ends were trimmed by 1 base and 2 bases, with 21 bases remaining between them. Germline-derived CDR1 and CDR2 are SGHDN and FVKESK. The chain uses TRBV14 and TRBJ2-6, with D possibly TRBD1 on 6 matching bases. This clonotype originated in a man aged 50-60 years in good health and CMV-seropositive. Material for sequencing was PBMCs. CDR3 amino acids: CASSQGDWWGRPTGANVLTF. CDR3 nucleotide sequence: TGTGCCAGCAGCCAAGGGGATTGGTGGGGGCGTCCAACTGGGGCCAACGTCCTGACTTTC.